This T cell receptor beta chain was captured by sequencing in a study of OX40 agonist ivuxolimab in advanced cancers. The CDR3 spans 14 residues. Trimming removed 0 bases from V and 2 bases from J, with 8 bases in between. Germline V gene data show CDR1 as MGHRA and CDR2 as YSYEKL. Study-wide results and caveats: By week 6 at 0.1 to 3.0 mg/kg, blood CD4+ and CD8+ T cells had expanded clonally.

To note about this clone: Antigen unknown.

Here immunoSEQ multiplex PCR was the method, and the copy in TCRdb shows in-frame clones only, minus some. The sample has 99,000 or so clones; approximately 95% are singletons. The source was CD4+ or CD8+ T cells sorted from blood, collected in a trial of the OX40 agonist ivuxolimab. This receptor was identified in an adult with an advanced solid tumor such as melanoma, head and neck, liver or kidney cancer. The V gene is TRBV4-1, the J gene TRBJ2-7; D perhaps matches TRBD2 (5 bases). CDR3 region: CASSQERGTYEQYF. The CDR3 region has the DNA TGCGCCAGCAGCCAAGAGCGAGGGACCTACGAGCAGTACTTC.